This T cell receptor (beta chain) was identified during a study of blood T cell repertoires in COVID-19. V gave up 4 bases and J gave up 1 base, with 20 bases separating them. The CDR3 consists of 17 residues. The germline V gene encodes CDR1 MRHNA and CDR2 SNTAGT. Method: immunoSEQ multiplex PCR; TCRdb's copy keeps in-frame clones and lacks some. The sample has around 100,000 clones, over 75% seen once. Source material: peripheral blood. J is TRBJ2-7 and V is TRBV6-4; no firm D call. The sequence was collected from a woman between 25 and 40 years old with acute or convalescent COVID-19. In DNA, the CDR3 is TGTGCCAGCAGTGCGCGCCCACAGTACCCAAGATCCTACGAGCAGTACTTC. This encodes CASSARPQYPRSYEQYF.